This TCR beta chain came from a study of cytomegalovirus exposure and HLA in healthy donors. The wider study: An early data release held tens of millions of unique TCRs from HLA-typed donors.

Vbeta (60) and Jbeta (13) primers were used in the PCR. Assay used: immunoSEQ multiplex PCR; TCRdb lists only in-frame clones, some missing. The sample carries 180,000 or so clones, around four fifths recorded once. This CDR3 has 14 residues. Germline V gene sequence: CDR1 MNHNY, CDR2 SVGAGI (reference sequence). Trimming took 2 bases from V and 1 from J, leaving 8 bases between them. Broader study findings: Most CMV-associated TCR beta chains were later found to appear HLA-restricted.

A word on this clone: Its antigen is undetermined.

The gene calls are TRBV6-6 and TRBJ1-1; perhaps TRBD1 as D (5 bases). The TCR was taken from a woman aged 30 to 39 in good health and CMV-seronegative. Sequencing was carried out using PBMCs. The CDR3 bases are TGTGCCAGCAGTTACACGGGGGGGAACACTGAAGCTTTCTTT. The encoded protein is CASSYTGGNTEAFF.